This T cell receptor beta chain was observed in a study of tumor-infiltrating lymphocytes in glioblastoma multiforme. TCRB libraries came from RNA via three nested multiplex PCR rounds. TCRdb analysed the multiplex PCR reads with MiXCR anew, one entry per CDR3 protein. The table lists about 11,000 distinct CDR3 sequences, about 65% of them singletons. CDR1 and CDR2 from the germline V gene are MNHEY and SVGAGI. CDR3 length: 15 amino acids. Trimming removed 5 bases from V and 0 bases from J, with 11 bases in between. This TCR was recovered from a male donor with glioblastoma. The J gene is TRBJ2-1, the V gene TRBV6-5, with D possibly being TRBD2 (6 bases). Sequencing was carried out using brain tumor tissue. CDR3 in amino acids: CASSRDGSSYNEQFF. CDR3 DNA sequence: TGTGCCAGCAGTCGGGACGGGAGCTCCTACAATGAGCAGTTCTTC.